Presented here are 25 T cell receptor beta chains from one specimen sequenced in a study of cytomegalovirus exposure and HLA in healthy donors. PCR employed 60 Vbeta and 13 Jbeta primers. Repertoires were generated with immunoSEQ multiplex PCR, while TCRdb's copy carries only in-frame clones and drops some. The repertoire includes about 120,000 clones, almost 85% of them detected once, and around 1.5% sits in the top ten. Sequencing input: PBMCs. These receptors were taken from a woman aged 18-35 years in good health and CMV-seronegative.

The CDR3 nucleotides read TGCAGCGGGACTAGCGGGAGTTCCGAGCAGTACTTC. Translated, it gives CSGTSGSSEQYF. V usage is TRBV29-1 and J usage is TRBJ2-7; the match to TRBD2 covers 13 bases. V lost 7 bases to trimming and J lost 6 bases; unmatched junction nucleotides: 3. This CDR3 comprises 12 residues. The germline V gene has CDR1 SQVTM and CDR2 ANQGSEA.

This chain joins TRBV6-1 and TRBJ1-2; maybe TRBD1 (5 bases). Trimming cost V 5 bases and J 0 bases, with 13 bases left between them. The CDR3 is made up of 15 amino acids. Germline CDR1 and CDR2: MNHNS and SASEGT. CDR3 region: CASSPQGPTNYGYTF. The DNA for the CDR3 is TGTGCCAGCAGTCCCCAGGGTCCTACTAACTATGGCTACACCTTC.

This sequence joins TRBV15 and TRBJ2-1; 7 bases line up with TRBD1. Germline trimming cut 6 bases from V and 4 bases from J; bases unmatched to any gene: 9. The CDR3 sequence is 15 residues long. CDR1 and CDR2 (germline): LNHNV, YYDKDF (reference sequence). The CDR3 spells CATSTLRGTYNEQFF. DNA of the CDR3: TGTGCCACCAGTACCCTCAGGGGGACATACAATGAGCAGTTCTTC.

CDR3 in DNA: TGTGCCAGCAGGTCGGGGGGATCGGGCACAGATACGCAGTATTTT. It yields the protein CASRSGGSGTDTQYF. V usage is TRBV28 and J usage is TRBJ2-3, with TRBD2 matching over 7 bases. V trimming: 6 bases; J trimming: 1 base; junction bases outside the gene matches: 7. The germline V gene encodes CDR1 MDHEN and CDR2 SYDVKM. The CDR3 length is 15 residues.

The chain employs TRBV5-1 and TRBJ2-7; no reliable D call. The CDR3 has 15 amino acids. V lost 0 bases and J 3 bases, leaving 13 bases between the germline ends. Germline V gene sequence: CDR1 SGHRS, CDR2 YFSETQ. The CDR3 spells CASSLVSQPHYEQYF. CDR3 in DNA: TGCGCCAGCAGCTTGGTGTCACAGCCCCACTACGAGCAGTACTTC.

The chain combines TRBV5-6 with TRBJ1-1; the D gene is possibly TRBD1 (5 bases). Trimming took off 0 bases at V and 5 bases at J, with 11 bases between the two ends. The CDR3 length is 14 residues. Germline V gene data show CDR1 as SGHDT and CDR2 as YYEEEE. Here the CDR3 reads CASSLGGGGTEAFF. The CDR3 DNA reads TGTGCCAGCAGCTTGGGGGGGGGAGGGACTGAAGCTTTCTTT.

This clone was counted once. The chain recombines TRBV6-5 with TRBJ1-2; TRBD1 matches 9 bases. Germline CDR1 is MNHEY and CDR2 is SVGAGI. V dropped 5 bases and J dropped 5; count of bases not matched to a gene: 6. The CDR3 runs 14 residues. This CDR3 reads CASSDGQGLYGYTF. DNA for the CDR3: TGTGCCAGCAGTGACGGACAGGGGCTTTATGGCTACACCTTC.

This chain uses TRBV5-1 with TRBJ1-1; tentative D call: TRBD1 (6 bases). This CDR3 spans 14 amino acids. The V end was cut by 0 bases, the J end by 1 base, with 7 bases between. Germline V lookup: CDR1 SGHRS, CDR2 YFSETQ. The CDR3 reads CASSLEGGNTEAFF. The CDR3 nucleotides are TGCGCCAGCAGCTTGGAAGGGGGGAACACTGAAGCTTTCTTT.

The V call is TRBV5-8, the J call TRBJ1-5; D possibly corresponds to TRBD1 (5 bases). The CDR3 is 15 residues long. CDR1 and CDR2 from the germline V gene are SGHTS and YDEGEE. The ends were cut back, 0 bases at V and 3 bases at J, with 10 bases in the middle. The CDR3 loop is CASSLAGQDNQPQHF. CDR3 DNA: TGTGCCAGCAGCTTGGCAGGGCAAGACAATCAGCCCCAGCATTTT. Full variable domain (outside the CDR3, taken from reference TRBV5-8 and TRBJ1-5): EAGVTQSPTHLIKTRGQQATLRCSPISGHTSVYWYQQALGLGLQFLLWYDEGEERNRGNFPPRFSGRQFPNYSSELNVNALELEDSALYLCASSLAGQDNQPQHFGDGTRLSIL.

The chain links TRBV27 to TRBJ1-2; D gene ambiguous. This CDR3 is 16 amino acids long. CDR1 and CDR2 (germline): MNHEY, SMNVEV (reference sequence). V lost 5 bases to trimming and J lost 6 bases, with 22 bases between them. CDR3 bases: TGTGCCAGCAGTCCTCATCGCGGAGTTACGGTTGATGGCTACACCTTC. This encodes CASSPHRGVTVDGYTF.

This chain links TRBV18 with TRBJ2-7; a possible D gene is TRBD1 (5 bases). This CDR3 contains 13 residues. The germline gives CDR1 KGHSH, CDR2 LQKENI. The ends were cut back, 3 bases at V and 2 bases at J, with 8 bases in the middle. The CDR3 region has the DNA TGTGCCAGCTCACCCATAGGGGCCTACGAGCAGTACTTC. It codes for CASSPIGAYEQYF.

This chain connects TRBV5-1 to TRBJ2-5, with D possibly TRBD2 on 5 matching bases. The V end was cut by 0 bases, the J end by 7 bases, with 16 bases between. Germline lookup yields CDR1 SGHRS and CDR2 YFSETQ. CDR3 length: 15 residues. CDR3 nucleotide sequence: TGCGCCAGCAGCTTGGGTACTCACGGTGGGAGGACCCAGTACTTC. Its translation: CASSLGTHGGRTQYF.

The chain couples TRBV5-1 to TRBJ1-1; the match to TRBD1 covers 9 bases. Germline assignment: CDR1 SGHRS and CDR2 YFSETQ. The CDR3 sequence is 14 residues long. The J segment lost 1 base and the V segment lost 7 bases, leaving 5 bases of the junction unmatched. CDR3 protein: CASGTGRGNTEAFF. For the CDR3, the DNA is TGCGCCAGCGGGACAGGGCGGGGGAACACTGAAGCTTTCTTT.

The rearrangement links TRBV7-9 to TRBJ2-3; TRBD2 matches at 14 bases. The CDR3 covers 18 residues. The germline V gene has CDR1 SEHNR and CDR2 FQNEAQ (reference sequence). The V segment lost 5 bases and the J segment 0 bases; nucleotides outside the gene matches: 7. The CDR3 coding sequence is TGTGCCAGCAGCCAAGGGACTAGCGGGAGTCCTAGCACAGATACGCAGTATTTT. Residues: CASSQGTSGSPSTDTQYF.

This clone was counted a few times. The CDR3 DNA reads TGTGCCAGCAGCGTAAAAGGAGTGGCGACCCAGTACTTC. Its translation is CASSVKGVATQYF. The V and J genes are TRBV9 and TRBJ2-5; no clear D gene. Germline V gene data show CDR1 as SGDLS and CDR2 as YYNGEE. The CDR3 contains 13 residues. V was cut by 1 base and J by 7 bases, with 11 bases left in between.

This clone was detected a few times. The chain has TRBV5-1 and TRBJ2-1; weak D call: TRBD1 (5 bases). Trimming took 0 bases from V and 6 from J, leaving 16 bases between them. The CDR3 is made up of 16 amino acids. Germline-derived CDR1 and CDR2 are SGHRS and YFSETQ. CDR3 loop: CASSLVGQGHPNEQFF. In DNA, the CDR3 is TGCGCCAGCAGCTTGGTGGGTCAGGGCCACCCCAATGAGCAGTTCTTC.

The rearrangement joins TRBV6-5 to TRBJ1-1; weak D call: TRBD1 (6 bases). CDR1 and CDR2 from the germline V gene are MNHEY and SVGAGI. Trimming shortened V by 3 bases and J by 1 base, and 12 bases separated the two germline ends. CDR3 length: 15 amino acids. The DNA of the CDR3 is TGTGCCAGCAGTTATGCGGCAGGGGCGAACACTGAAGCTTTCTTT. Its translation is CASSYAAGANTEAFF.

The CDR3 spells CASSVGQGYSAYNSPLHF. The CDR3 nucleotides read TGTGCCAGCAGCGTAGGGCAGGGTTACAGCGCCTATAATTCACCCCTCCACTTT. This chain links TRBV9 with TRBJ1-6, with D perhaps matching TRBD1 (5 bases). This CDR3 contains 18 residues. Germline values: CDR1 SGDLS, CDR2 YYNGEE. V lost 0 bases and J lost 2, with 15 bases in between.

The genes are TRBV10-3 and TRBJ1-5; D remains ambiguous. CDR3 length: 14 residues. Looked up from germline, CDR1 is ENHRY and CDR2 is SYGVKD. Trimming cost V 7 bases and J 6 bases, with 16 bases left between them. CDR3 region: CAITADGGSQPQHF. The CDR3 bases are TGTGCCATCACCGCTGATGGAGGGAGTCAGCCCCAGCATTTT.

V and J are TRBV5-1 and TRBJ2-6; D unclear. Germline V gives CDR1 SGHRS, CDR2 YFSETQ. The CDR3 length is 14 residues. Between the trimmed V and J ends, which lost 4 bases and 2 bases, there was a span of 7 bases. CDR3 DNA: TGCGCCAGCAGCAAAGAGGCTGGGGCCAACGTCCTGACTTTC. This codes for CASSKEAGANVLTF.

The genes are TRBV6-5 and TRBJ1-3; weak D call: TRBD1 (6 bases). This CDR3 has 13 residues. Germline CDR1 and CDR2: MNHEY and SVGAGI. The ends were cut back, 6 bases at V and 2 bases at J, with 8 bases in the middle. As DNA, the CDR3 is TGTGCCAGCAGCACAGGGACTGGAAACACCATATATTTT. Protein: CASSTGTGNTIYF.

The chain recombines TRBV5-4 with TRBJ1-2; weak D call: TRBD1 (6 bases). Germline V CDR1 and CDR2: SGHNT, YYREEE (reference sequence). The CDR3 is made up of 15 amino acids. Trimming shortened V by 7 bases and J by 6 bases, and 22 bases separated the two germline ends. The CDR3 sequence is CASLDSGQDINGYTF. The CDR3 DNA sequence: TGTGCCAGCCTCGACTCGGGACAAGACATAAATGGCTACACCTTC. Variable domain in full (rest from reference TRBV5-4 and TRBJ1-2): ETGVTQSPTHLIKTRGQQVTLRCSSQSGHNTVSWYQQALGQGPQFIFQYYREEENGRGNFPPRFSGLQFPNYSSELNVNALELDDSALYLCASLDSGQDINGYTFGSGTRLTVV.

With respect to this clone: The sample contains more than one DNA sequence encoding this CDR3. This chain connects TRBV19 to TRBJ1-2, with no clear D. The CDR3 is 12 residues long. Trimming removed 1 base at V and 6 bases at J, with 6 bases between. Germline lookup yields CDR1 LNHDA and CDR2 SQIVND (reference sequence). The chain's CDR3 is CASSIGGDGYTF. The CDR3 coding sequence is TGTGCCAGTAGTATAGGCGGCGATGGCTACACCTTC.

The chain combines TRBV6-5 with TRBJ2-2, with 9 bases matching TRBD2. The CDR3 runs 15 residues. V was clipped by 6 bases and J by 5 bases; unmatched bases: 7. Per the germline V gene, CDR1 is MNHEY and CDR2 is SVGAGI. The CDR3 DNA follows: TGTGCCAGCAGCCCGAGCGGGGGGACGACCGGGGAGCTGTTTTTT. Translated: CASSPSGGTTGELFF.

This clone was counted a single time. This chain uses TRBV7-2 with TRBJ2-4, with D perhaps matching TRBD1 (8 bases). V was trimmed by 6 bases and J by 9 bases, leaving 15 bases between them. Per germline, CDR1 SGHTA and CDR2 FQGNSA. The CDR3 runs 13 residues. In nucleotides, the CDR3 is TGTGCCAGCAGTCCACAGGGGGGGAGCATTCAGTACTTC. This sequence encodes CASSPQGGSIQYF.